These 32 T cell receptor beta chains were all obtained from the same sample, sequenced in a study of tumor and adjacent non-tumor tissue in lung cancer. No cell sorting was done before RNA was extracted from the tissue. The normal lung tissue was taken more than 3 cm from the tumor edge. TCRbeta libraries were built with three rounds of nested PCR, modified from ARM-PCR. TCRdb processed the multiplex PCR reads anew with MiXCR; each CDR3 protein has one entry. The sample has about 67,000 distinct CDR3 sequences; roughly 77% are singletons. Material for sequencing was distant non-tumor lung tissue. Source of these receptors: a man in his 60s with non-small cell lung cancer.

Turning to this clonotype: This CDR3 fails to terminate in the conserved phenylalanine or tryptophan, so it likely reflects a read error. The chain uses TRBV4-1 and TRBJ2-1; perhaps TRBD2 as D (6 bases). V was trimmed by 7 bases and J by 1 base, leaving 14 bases between them. This CDR3 region has 15 residues. Germline CDR1 reads MGHRA; CDR2 reads YSYEKL. The CDR3 bases are TGCGCCAGCACCGTCCCCAGCGGGTCCTACAATGAGCAGTTCCTC. Translation gives CASTVPSGSYNEQFL.

This clonotype was picked up a small number of times. The rearrangement uses TRBV7-8 and TRBJ2-4, with TRBD2 matching 10 bases. CDR1 is SGHVS and CDR2 is FQNEAQ in the germline V gene. The CDR3 has 15 residues. V shed 1 base, J shed 15 bases, and the junction held 12 bases outside the gene matches. The CDR3 DNA sequence: TGTGCCAGCAGCTTAGTTACTAGCGGGGTAAACACTCGGTACTTC. Amino acid sequence: CASSLVTSGVNTRYF.

This clonotype appeared once. The CDR3 does not close with the conserved phenylalanine or tryptophan, likely indicating a read error. The DNA is omitted, as the CDR3 cannot be located on it reliably, and the CDR3 follows TCRdb's listing. CDR3 residues: CASSLAGSREDTRYS. The rearrangement uses TRBV11-1 and TRBJ2-3; TRBD2, the table's D call, lacks a check against the DNA. The CDR3 length equals 15 residues, ends included. In germline, CDR1 is SGHAT, CDR2 FQDESV (reference sequence).

The rearrangement links TRBV6-2 or TRBV6-3 to TRBJ1-2; D remains ambiguous. V was clipped by 9 bases and J by 4 bases, with 24 bases between them. The CDR3 is made up of 16 amino acids. Germline-derived CDR1 and CDR2 are MNHEY and SVGEGT. In DNA form, the CDR3 reads TGTGCCAGTAGATTCCGGGAGGAAAAAATGTTCTATGGCTACACCTTC. Its protein product is CASRFREEKMFYGYTF.

Regarding this clonotype: This may stem from a read error, because a much larger clone lies one nucleotide away. The chain has TRBV6-2 or TRBV6-3 and TRBJ2-1; D is tentatively TRBD1 or TRBD2 (5 bases each). The germline V gene encodes CDR1 MNHEY and CDR2 SVGEGT. The CDR3 has 13 residues. V was shortened by 0 bases and J by 15 bases, with 15 bases between the two germline ends. The CDR3 region is CASSYSDRGGRFF. CDR3 nucleotide sequence: TGTGCCAGCAGTTACTCGGATCGGGGCGGGCGGTTCTTC.

Concerning this clonotype itself: Germline is not matched at one junction end, which may reflect a read error. The chain joins TRBV28 to TRBJ1-2, with D possibly matching TRBD1 (5 bases). The CDR3 covers 12 residues. Germline V gives CDR1 MDHEN, CDR2 SYDVKM. The CDR3 nucleotides read TGTACCAGGAGTTTCGGAGGGGATGGCTACACCTTC. This gives the protein CTRSFGGDGYTF.

Concerning this clonotype itself: Germline is not matched at one junction end, which may reflect a read error. The CDR3 loop reads CAGMEGGYERYF. The CDR3 DNA reads as TGTGCCGGCATGGAGGGGGGATACGAGCGGTACTTC. The genes are TRBV6-6 and TRBJ2-7, with D possibly called TRBD1 or TRBD2 (6 bases each). Germline loops: CDR1 MNHNY, CDR2 SVGAGI (reference sequence). The CDR3 loop spans 12 amino acids.

V is TRBV11-2 and J is TRBJ2-2; 8 positions match TRBD1. This CDR3 spans 15 amino acids. CDR1 is SGHAT, CDR2 FQNNGV, per germline. The trim removed 8 bases at V and 3 bases at J, leaving 8 bases unmatched. This CDR3 is CASGVGTGYTGELFF. The CDR3 region has the DNA TGTGCCAGCGGCGTCGGGACAGGTTACACCGGGGAGCTGTTTTTT.

This clonotype was detected only a few times. The chain carries TRBV19 and TRBJ1-4; no clear D. Trimming removed 3 bases from V and 0 bases from J, with 17 bases in between. There are 18 residues in the CDR3. Germline loops: CDR1 LNHDA, CDR2 SQIVND (reference sequence). In DNA, the CDR3 is TGTGCCAGTAGTATGCCCGGAGGAACCGGTGCAACTAATGAAAAACTGTTTTTT. Protein: CASSMPGGTGATNEKLFF.

This clonotype was seen only once. The gene calls are TRBV20-1 and TRBJ2-1; D gene uncertain. In germline, CDR1 is DFQATT, CDR2 SNEGSKA (reference sequence). V was clipped by 3 bases and J by 11 bases, with 14 bases between them. The CDR3 is made up of 12 amino acids. CDR3 coding DNA: TGCAGTGCTAGGGGAACGAACAACAAGCAGTTCTTC. Its translation: CSARGTNNKQFF.

This chain links TRBV14 with TRBJ2-1; 12 bases agree with TRBD2. The junction had 7 bases not matched to a gene; V was cut back by 0 bases and J by 7 bases. Germline V gene lookup returns CDR1 SGHDN and CDR2 FVKESK. This CDR3 spans 17 amino acids. The CDR3 protein is CASSQDRLAGVGNEQFF. Here the CDR3 DNA reads TGTGCCAGCAGCCAAGACCGACTAGCGGGAGTGGGGAATGAGCAGTTCTTC.

The gene calls are TRBV5-1 and TRBJ1-1, with D possibly matching TRBD1 (6 bases). The CDR3 contains 15 residues. The V end was cut by 7 bases, the J end by 2 bases, with 18 bases between. Germline V gene lookup returns CDR1 SGHRS and CDR2 YFSETQ. The CDR3 sequence is CASGLEDSRNTEAFF. The CDR3 nucleotides are TGCGCCAGCGGATTGGAGGACAGCCGAAACACTGAAGCTTTCTTT.

Worth noting for this clonotype: One end of the junction varies from germline; a read error may be responsible. The chain is built from TRBV29-1 and TRBJ2-3, with D maybe TRBD2 (6 bases). Germline CDR1 reads SQVTM; CDR2 reads ANQGSEA. The CDR3 runs 14 residues. CDR3 amino acids: CNVLADGSEDTQYF. The CDR3 nucleotides read TGCAACGTTTTAGCGGATGGGTCGGAAGATACGCAGTATTTT.

As concerns this clonotype: A read error may account for a junction end that differs from germline. J is TRBJ2-2 and V is TRBV6-1, with D hard to call. Germline V gene sequence: CDR1 MNHNS, CDR2 SASEGT. This CDR3 contains 12 residues. The CDR3 protein is CVSPKSPGELFF. CDR3 coding DNA: TGTGTCAGCCCTAAGTCCCCCGGGGAGCTGTTTTTT.

On this clonotype: The junction does not match germline at one end; this may be a read error. The chain carries TRBV5-1 and TRBJ2-5; D perhaps matches TRBD1 (5 bases). The CDR3 sequence is 15 residues long. Germline loops: CDR1 SGHRS, CDR2 YFSETQ. CDR3 sequence (DNA): TGCGCCAGCAGCTTGGAAGACAGTCGGTCGGTGACCGAGTACTTC. Translated: CASSLEDSRSVTEYF. Looking up the rest from reference TRBV5-1 and TRBJ2-5 gives the full variable domain: KAGVTQTPRYLIKTRGQQVTLSCSPISGHRSVSWYQQTPGQGLQFLFEYFSETQRNKGNFPGRFSGRQFSNSRSEMNVSTLELGDSALYLCASSLEDSRSVTEYFGPGTRLLVL.

Note on this clonotype: At one end the junction does not follow the germline gene, possibly because of a read error. The chain combines TRBV4-2 with TRBJ2-7; D may correspond to TRBD1 or TRBD2 (5 bases each). The CDR3 is 15 residues long. Germline V gives CDR1 LGHNA, CDR2 YNFKEQ. DNA of the CDR3: TGTGTCAGCAGCCCCCGAGGCACCGGGGCCTACGAGCACTACTTC. Amino acid sequence: CVSSPRGTGAYEHYF.

This clonotype has just one count. This chain links TRBV6-1 with TRBJ2-5; 7 positions agree with TRBD2. The CDR3 covers 14 residues. Germline V gives CDR1 MNHNS, CDR2 SASEGT. J lost 2 bases, V lost 9 bases, and 9 bases had no gene match. This CDR3 reads CARNSREGQETQYF. CDR3 in DNA: TGTGCCAGGAACTCCAGGGAGGGGCAAGAGACCCAGTACTTC.

In this sample, this clonotype turned up a few times. A much larger clone is a single base away; this may be a read error. The J gene is TRBJ2-1, the V gene TRBV28; 10 positions agree with TRBD2. The CDR3 is 15 residues long. Per the germline V gene, CDR1 is MDHEN and CDR2 is SYDVKM. The CDR3 DNA sequence: TGTGCCAGGAGTTTCCCGCTAGCGGGAGCCGATGAGCAGTTCTTC. Encoded protein: CARSFPLAGADEQFF.

This clonotype was seen only a few times. This may stem from a read error, because a much larger clone lies one nucleotide away. The chain employs TRBV20-1 and TRBJ1-2; no clear D. The CDR3 contains 14 residues. The V end lost 1 base, the J end lost 6 bases, and 15 bases lay between the germline ends. Germline CDR1 and CDR2: DFQATT and SNEGSKA (reference sequence). In DNA, the CDR3 is TGCAGTGCTAGAGGTCTCTCGGAAAATCATGGCTACACCTTC. It codes for CSARGLSENHGYTF.

For this clonotype: Germline and junction disagree at one end, which may indicate a read error. The CDR3 region has the DNA TGTGCCACTCAGCTAGCGGGAGTATACAGTGAGCAGTTCTTC. This gives the protein CATQLAGVYSEQFF. The chain joins TRBV11-2 to TRBJ2-1; TRBD2 agrees at 10 bases. CDR3 length equals 14 residues. From germline, CDR1 is SGHAT and CDR2 FQNNGV.

J is TRBJ2-5 and V is TRBV7-8; tentative D call: TRBD2 (5 bases). Germline CDR1 and CDR2: SGHVS and FQNEAQ. Trimming took off 3 bases at V and 9 bases at J, with 8 bases between the two ends. The CDR3 contains 11 residues. CDR3 DNA: TGTGCCAGCAGCTTCGAGGAGGCCCAGTACTTC. Its translation: CASSFEEAQYF.

In the case of this clonotype: Relative to the germline gene, one junction end is altered; a read error may explain this. The V call is TRBV5-4, the J call TRBJ2-3, with D possibly TRBD1 on 6 matching bases. Germline CDR1 reads SGHNT; CDR2 reads YYREEE (reference sequence). There are 14 residues in the CDR3. The CDR3 loop is CTSSGQTTADTQYF. CDR3 DNA sequence: TGTACCAGCAGCGGACAGACTACCGCAGATACGCAGTATTTT.

Many counts were recorded for this clonotype. The rearrangement links TRBV15 to TRBJ1-4; weak D call: TRBD1 (5 bases). Germline CDR1 LNHNV, CDR2 YYDKDF (reference sequence). V lost 5 bases, J lost 2 bases, and 12 bases lay in between. This CDR3 spans 15 amino acids. The CDR3, as DNA: TGTGCCACCAGCGAGGAGGGGCAGACTAATGAAAAACTGTTTTTT. Translated, it gives CATSEEGQTNEKLFF.

J is TRBJ2-1 and V is TRBV4-2; D gene ambiguous. V lost 0 bases, J lost 9 bases, and 6 bases lay in between. From germline, CDR1 is LGHNA and CDR2 YNFKEQ. The CDR3 has 12 residues. In DNA, the CDR3 is TGTGCCAGCAGCCAAGATCTCCGTGAGCAGTTCTTC. This codes for CASSQDLREQFF.

In the case of this clonotype: The junction and the germline gene differ at one end; a read error may be behind it. The chain recombines TRBV6-1 with TRBJ2-3; TRBD2 aligns across 7 bases. Germline V lookup: CDR1 MNHNS, CDR2 SASEGT. The CDR3 runs 16 residues. The CDR3 sequence is CAIRKARRESPDTQYF. The DNA for the CDR3 is TGTGCCATCAGGAAGGCCCGGCGGGAGAGCCCAGATACGCAGTACTTT.

On this clonotype itself: At one end the junction does not follow the germline gene, possibly because of a read error. The chain uses TRBV29-1 and TRBJ2-1, with a tentative D call TRBD1 (5 bases). The CDR3 runs 11 residues. The V gene's germline CDR1 is SQVTM and CDR2 ANQGSEA. CDR3 sequence (DNA): TGCAACGTGGACACTTACAATGAGGAGTTCTTC. Protein sequence: CNVDTYNEEFF.

As regards this clonotype: Mismatch with germline at one junction end may stem from a read error. The chain links TRBV4-1 to TRBJ2-1, with 15 bases that match TRBD2. CDR3 length equals 18 residues. CDR1 and CDR2 from the germline V gene are MGHRA and YSYEKL. CDR3 in amino acids: CASNQGGLAGGPGNELFF. In nucleotides, the CDR3 is TGCGCCAGCAACCAAGGAGGACTAGCGGGAGGGCCGGGGAATGAGCTGTTCTTC.

Note on this clonotype: This is likely a read error, given that the CDR3 carries no conserved phenylalanine or tryptophan at its end. The DNA is omitted, as the CDR3 cannot be located on it reliably, and the CDR3 follows TCRdb's listing. V usage is TRBV6-1 and J usage is TRBJ2-2. The V gene's germline CDR1 is MNHNS and CDR2 SASEGT. The CDR3 is made up of 13 amino acids, end residues included. This CDR3 reads CASSDRASGEMFY.

This CDR3 is CASSQASMSGNEQFF. Here the CDR3 DNA reads TGTGCCAGCAGCCAAGCTAGCATGAGTGGCAATGAGCAGTTCTTC. V gene TRBV14 combines with J gene TRBJ2-1; D possibly corresponds to TRBD2 (5 bases). The CDR3 loop spans 15 amino acids. V was shortened by 1 base and J by 6 bases, with 13 bases between the two germline ends. Germline CDR1 and CDR2: SGHDN and FVKESK.

On this clonotype itself: One end of the junction varies from germline; a read error may be responsible. This rearrangement joins TRBV12-3 or TRBV12-4 to TRBJ2-1; D is ambiguous. The CDR3 totals 15 residues. The DNA of the CDR3 is TGTGCTAGCAGTTTCCCTCAACGGAACCACAATGAGCAGTTATTC. Translating gives CASSFPQRNHNEQLF.

As for this clonotype: Given a much more abundant clone one base away, this may be a read error. This chain connects TRBV14 to TRBJ2-1, with 10 bases lining up with TRBD2. V was pared by 3 bases and J by 15 bases, with 11 bases of the junction left unmatched. Germline CDR1 SGHDN, CDR2 FVKESK. The CDR3 is made up of 14 amino acids. In nucleotides, the CDR3 is TGTGCCAGCAGCCAGGCTAGCGGGGGAAGGCAGCGGTTCTTC. It translates to CASSQASGGRQRFF.

Note on this clonotype: One base away lies a much larger clone, so this may be a sequencing read error. This CDR3 fails to terminate in the conserved phenylalanine or tryptophan, so it likely reflects a read error. The chain has TRBV6-1 and TRBJ2-4; tentatively, D is TRBD2 (7 bases). From germline, CDR1 is MNHNS and CDR2 SASEGT. V lost 10 bases and J 5 bases, leaving 15 bases between the germline ends. CDR3 length: 13 residues. CDR3 DNA: TGTGCCACACGGGGGGCTCTAGAAAACATTCAGTACCTC. This codes for CATRGALENIQYL.